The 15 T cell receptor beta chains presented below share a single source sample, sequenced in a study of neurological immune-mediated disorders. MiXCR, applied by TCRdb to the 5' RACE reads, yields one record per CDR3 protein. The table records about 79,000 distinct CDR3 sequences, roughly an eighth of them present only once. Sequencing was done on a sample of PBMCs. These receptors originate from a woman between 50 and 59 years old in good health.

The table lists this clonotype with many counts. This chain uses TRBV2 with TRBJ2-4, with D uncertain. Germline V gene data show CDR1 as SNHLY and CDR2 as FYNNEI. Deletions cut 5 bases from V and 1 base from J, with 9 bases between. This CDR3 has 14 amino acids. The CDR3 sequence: CASSPLSAKNIQYF. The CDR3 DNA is TGTGCCAGCAGTCCCCTGTCGGCCAAAAACATTCAGTACTTC.

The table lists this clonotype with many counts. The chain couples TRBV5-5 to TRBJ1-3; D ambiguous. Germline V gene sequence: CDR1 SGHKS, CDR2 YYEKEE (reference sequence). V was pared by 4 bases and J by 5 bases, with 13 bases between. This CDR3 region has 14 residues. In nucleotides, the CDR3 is TGTGCCAGCAGCCCCGATCCCCTCCGAAACACCATATATTTT. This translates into CASSPDPLRNTIYF.

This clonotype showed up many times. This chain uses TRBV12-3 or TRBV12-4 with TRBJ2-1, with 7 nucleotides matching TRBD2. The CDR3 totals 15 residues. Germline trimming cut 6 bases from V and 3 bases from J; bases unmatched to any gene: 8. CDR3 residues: CASSPRRGNYNEQFF. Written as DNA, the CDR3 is TGTGCCAGCAGCCCACGGCGGGGGAACTACAATGAGCAGTTCTTC.

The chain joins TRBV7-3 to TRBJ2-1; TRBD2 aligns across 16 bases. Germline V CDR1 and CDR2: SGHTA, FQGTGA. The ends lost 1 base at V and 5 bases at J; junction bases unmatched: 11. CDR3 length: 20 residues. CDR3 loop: CASSLRSGTSGRGVDNEQFF. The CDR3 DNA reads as TGTGCCAGCAGCTTAAGGTCTGGGACTAGCGGGAGGGGTGTGGACAATGAGCAGTTCTTC.

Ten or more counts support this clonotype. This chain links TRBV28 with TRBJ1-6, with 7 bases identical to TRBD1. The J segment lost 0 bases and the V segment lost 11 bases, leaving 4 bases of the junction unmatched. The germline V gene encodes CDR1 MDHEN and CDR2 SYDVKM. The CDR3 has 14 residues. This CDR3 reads CAGGQSSYNSPLHF. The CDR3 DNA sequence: TGTGCCGGGGGACAGAGCTCCTATAATTCACCCCTCCACTTT.

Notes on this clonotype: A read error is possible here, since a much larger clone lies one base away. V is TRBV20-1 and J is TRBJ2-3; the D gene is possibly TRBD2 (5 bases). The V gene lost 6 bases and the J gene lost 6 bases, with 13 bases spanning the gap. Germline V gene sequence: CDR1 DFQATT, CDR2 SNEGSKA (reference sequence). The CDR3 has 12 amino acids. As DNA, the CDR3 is TGCAGTGCCCCCCAGGACTGGGATACGCAGTATTTT. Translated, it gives CSAPQDWDTQYF.

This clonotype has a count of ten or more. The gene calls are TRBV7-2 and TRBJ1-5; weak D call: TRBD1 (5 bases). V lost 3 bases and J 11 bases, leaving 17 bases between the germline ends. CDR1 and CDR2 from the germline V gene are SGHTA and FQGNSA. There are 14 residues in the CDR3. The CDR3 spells CASSFLGGEVAQHF. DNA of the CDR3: TGTGCCAGCAGCTTTTTGGGAGGGGAGGTGGCCCAGCATTTT.

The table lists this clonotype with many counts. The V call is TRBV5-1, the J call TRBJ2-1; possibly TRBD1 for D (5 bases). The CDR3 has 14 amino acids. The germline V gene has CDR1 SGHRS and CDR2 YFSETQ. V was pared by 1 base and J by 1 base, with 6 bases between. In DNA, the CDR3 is TGCGCCAGCAGCTTGCAGGGATCCTACAATGAGCAGTTCTTC. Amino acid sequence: CASSLQGSYNEQFF.

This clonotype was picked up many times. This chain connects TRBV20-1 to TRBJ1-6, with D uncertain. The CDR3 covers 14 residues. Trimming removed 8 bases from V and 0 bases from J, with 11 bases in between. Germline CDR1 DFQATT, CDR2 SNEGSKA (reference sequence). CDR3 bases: TGCAGTTTGGTCGCGAGCTCCTATAATTCACCCCTCCACTTT. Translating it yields CSLVASSYNSPLHF.

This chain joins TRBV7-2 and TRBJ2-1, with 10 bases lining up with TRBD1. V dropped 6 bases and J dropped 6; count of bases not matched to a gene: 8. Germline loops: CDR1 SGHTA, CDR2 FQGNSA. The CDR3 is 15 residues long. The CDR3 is CASRTTGGSFNEQFF. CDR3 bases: TGTGCCAGCAGAACGACAGGGGGCAGTTTCAATGAGCAGTTCTTC.

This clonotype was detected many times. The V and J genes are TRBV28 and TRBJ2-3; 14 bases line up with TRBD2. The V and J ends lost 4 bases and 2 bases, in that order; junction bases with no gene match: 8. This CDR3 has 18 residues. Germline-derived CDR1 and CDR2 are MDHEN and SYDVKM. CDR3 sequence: CASSWGTSGRAATDTQYF. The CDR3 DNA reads TGTGCCAGCAGTTGGGGGACTAGCGGGAGAGCTGCCACAGATACGCAGTATTTT.

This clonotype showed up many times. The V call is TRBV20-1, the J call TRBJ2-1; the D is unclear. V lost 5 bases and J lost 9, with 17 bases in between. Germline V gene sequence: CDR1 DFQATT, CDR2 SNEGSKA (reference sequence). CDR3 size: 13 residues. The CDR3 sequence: CSARIAPPSEQFF. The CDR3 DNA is TGCAGTGCTCGCATTGCCCCCCCAAGTGAGCAGTTCTTC.

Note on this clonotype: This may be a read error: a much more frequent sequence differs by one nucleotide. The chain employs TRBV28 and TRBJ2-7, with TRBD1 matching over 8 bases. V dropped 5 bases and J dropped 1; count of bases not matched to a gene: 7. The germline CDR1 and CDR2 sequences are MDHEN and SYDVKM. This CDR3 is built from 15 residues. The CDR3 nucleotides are TGTGCCAGCAGTCACGCAGGGGGCTTATCCTACGAGCAGTACTTC. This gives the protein CASSHAGGLSYEQYF.

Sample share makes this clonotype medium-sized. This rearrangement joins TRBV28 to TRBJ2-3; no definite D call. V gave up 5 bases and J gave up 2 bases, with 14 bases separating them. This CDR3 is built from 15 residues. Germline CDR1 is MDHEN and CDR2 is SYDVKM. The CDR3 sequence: CASSPPTRLTDTQYF. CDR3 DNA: TGTGCCAGCAGTCCTCCGACTCGCCTCACAGATACGCAGTATTTT.

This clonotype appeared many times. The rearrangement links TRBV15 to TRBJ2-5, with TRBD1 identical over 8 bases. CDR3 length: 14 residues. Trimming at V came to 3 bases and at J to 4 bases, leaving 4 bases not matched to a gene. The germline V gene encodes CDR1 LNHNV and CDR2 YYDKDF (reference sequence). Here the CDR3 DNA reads TGTGCCACCAGCAGGGGGACAGGAATAGAGACCCAGTACTTC. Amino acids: CATSRGTGIETQYF.